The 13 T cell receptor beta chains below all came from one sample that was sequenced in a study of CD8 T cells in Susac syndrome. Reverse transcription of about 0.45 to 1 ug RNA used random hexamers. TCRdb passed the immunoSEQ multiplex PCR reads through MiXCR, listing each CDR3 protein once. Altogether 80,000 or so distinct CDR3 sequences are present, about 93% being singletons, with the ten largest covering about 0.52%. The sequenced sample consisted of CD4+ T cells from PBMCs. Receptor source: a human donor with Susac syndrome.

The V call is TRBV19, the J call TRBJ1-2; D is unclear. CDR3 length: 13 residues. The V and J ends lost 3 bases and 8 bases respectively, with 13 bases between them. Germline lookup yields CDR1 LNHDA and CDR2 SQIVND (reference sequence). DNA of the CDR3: TGTGCCAGTAGTATGGCGGGCTTCGGGGGCTACACCTTC. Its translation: CASSMAGFGGYTF.

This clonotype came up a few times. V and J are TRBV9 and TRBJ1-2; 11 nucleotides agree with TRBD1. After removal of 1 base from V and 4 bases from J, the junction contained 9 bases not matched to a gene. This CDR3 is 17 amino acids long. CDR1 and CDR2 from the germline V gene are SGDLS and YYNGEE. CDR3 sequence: CASSVSPGQGAGYGYTF. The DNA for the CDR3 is TGTGCCAGCAGCGTATCCCCCGGACAGGGGGCGGGCTATGGCTACACCTTC.

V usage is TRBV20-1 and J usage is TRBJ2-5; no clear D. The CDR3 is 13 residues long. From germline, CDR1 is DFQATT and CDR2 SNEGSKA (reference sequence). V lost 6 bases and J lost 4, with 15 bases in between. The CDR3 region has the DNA TGCAGTGCGCAGAGGAACCCCGGAGAGACCCAGTACTTC. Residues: CSAQRNPGETQYF.

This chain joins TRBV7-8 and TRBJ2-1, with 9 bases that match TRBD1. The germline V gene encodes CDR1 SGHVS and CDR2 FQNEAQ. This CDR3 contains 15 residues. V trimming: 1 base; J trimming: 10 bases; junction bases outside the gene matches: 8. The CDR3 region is CASSLVQRGTGEQFF. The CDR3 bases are TGTGCCAGCAGCTTAGTCCAGAGGGGGACAGGGGAGCAGTTCTTC.

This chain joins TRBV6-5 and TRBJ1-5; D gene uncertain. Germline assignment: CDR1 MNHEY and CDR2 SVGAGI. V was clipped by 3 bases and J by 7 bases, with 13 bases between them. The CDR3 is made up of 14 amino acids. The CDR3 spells CASSYSKRAQPQHF. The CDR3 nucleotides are TGTGCCAGCAGTTATTCGAAGAGGGCGCAGCCCCAGCATTTT.

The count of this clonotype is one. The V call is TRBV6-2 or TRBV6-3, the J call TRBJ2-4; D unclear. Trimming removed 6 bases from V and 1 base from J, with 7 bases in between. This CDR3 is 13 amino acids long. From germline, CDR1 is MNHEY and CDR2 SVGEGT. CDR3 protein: CASRNGAKNIQYF. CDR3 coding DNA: TGTGCCAGCAGAAACGGGGCCAAAAACATTCAGTACTTC.

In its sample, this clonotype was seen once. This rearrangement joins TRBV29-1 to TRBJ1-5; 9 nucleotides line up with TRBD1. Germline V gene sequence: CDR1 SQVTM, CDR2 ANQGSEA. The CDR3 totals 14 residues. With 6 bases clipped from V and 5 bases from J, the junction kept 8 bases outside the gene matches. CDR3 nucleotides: TGCAGCGTCAGGGGACAGGGTCTCGATCAGCCCCAGCATTTT. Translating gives CSVRGQGLDQPQHF.

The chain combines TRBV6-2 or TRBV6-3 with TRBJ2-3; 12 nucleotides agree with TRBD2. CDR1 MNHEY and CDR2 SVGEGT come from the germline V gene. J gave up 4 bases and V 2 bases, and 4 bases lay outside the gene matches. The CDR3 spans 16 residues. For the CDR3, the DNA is TGTGCCAGCAGTTACGCGACTAGCGGGAGCTCAGATACGCAGTATTTT. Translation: CASSYATSGSSDTQYF.

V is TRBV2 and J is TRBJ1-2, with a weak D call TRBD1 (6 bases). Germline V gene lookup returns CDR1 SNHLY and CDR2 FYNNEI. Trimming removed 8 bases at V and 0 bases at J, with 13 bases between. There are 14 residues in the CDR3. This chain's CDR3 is CASGQGSSNYGYTF. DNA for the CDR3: TGTGCCAGCGGGCAGGGGTCTTCTAACTATGGCTACACCTTC.

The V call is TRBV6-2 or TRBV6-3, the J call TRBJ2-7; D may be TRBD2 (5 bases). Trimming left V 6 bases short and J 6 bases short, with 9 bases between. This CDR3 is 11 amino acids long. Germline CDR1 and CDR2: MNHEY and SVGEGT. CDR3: CASRDYGEQYF. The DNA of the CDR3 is TGTGCCAGCAGAGACTACGGCGAGCAGTACTTC.

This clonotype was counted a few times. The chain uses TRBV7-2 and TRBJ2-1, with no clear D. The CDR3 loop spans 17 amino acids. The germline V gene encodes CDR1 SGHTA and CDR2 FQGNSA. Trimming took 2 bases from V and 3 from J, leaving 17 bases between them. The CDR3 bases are TGTGCCAGCAGCTTAACGGTCTCAAGCTCCTACTACAATGAGCAGTTCTTC. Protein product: CASSLTVSSSYYNEQFF.

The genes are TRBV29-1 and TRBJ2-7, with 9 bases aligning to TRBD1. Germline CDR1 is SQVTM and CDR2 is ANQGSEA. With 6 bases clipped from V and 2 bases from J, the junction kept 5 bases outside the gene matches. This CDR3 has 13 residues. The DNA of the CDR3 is TGCAGCGTGTCACGACAGGGGGCCTACGAGCAGTACTTC. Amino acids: CSVSRQGAYEQYF.

The CDR3 coding sequence is TGTGCCAGCAGCTTGACAGTGAACTCCTACAATGAGCAGTTCTTC. Amino acid sequence: CASSLTVNSYNEQFF. The rearrangement joins TRBV7-2 to TRBJ2-1, with D possibly being TRBD1 (5 bases). The CDR3 totals 15 residues. V was trimmed by 3 bases and J by 0 bases, leaving 9 bases between them. From germline, CDR1 is SGHTA and CDR2 FQGNSA.